The clone carrying this T cell receptor (beta chain) appeared many times. Antigen: not known. In the authors' methods: For papillary thyroid cancer, a distant-metastasis classifier was constructed from CDR3 differences observed across clinicopathological groups. MiXCR re-clonotyped the PCR reads for TCRdb. These V and J calls are TCRdb output, not the study's own analysis. This sample has about 19,000 clones, with 20% to 25% found just once. These data belong to a study of metastatic and nonmetastatic thyroid tumors. Looking at the study overall: Repertoires of blood and of tissue (tumor or nodule) from malignant and benign thyroid patients were compared. Study findings and constraints: Malignant thyroid tumors reportedly exceeded benign nodules significantly in TCR beta diversity, with the difference appearing in blood and tumor.

V lost 4 bases and J lost 2, with 9 bases in between. Germline V lookup: CDR1 SGHNT, CDR2 YYREEE (reference sequence). The CDR3 runs to 13 residues. Thyroid surgery had not been preceded by any treatment in any patient. The J gene is TRBJ1-2, the V gene TRBV5-4; weak D call: TRBD1 (6 bases). The receptor's source is a male donor with papillary thyroid cancer or a benign thyroid nodule (not recorded which). Some clones in this sample may be carry-over from other donors' samples. The sequencing input was tumor tissue. Written as DNA, the CDR3 is TGTGCCAGCAGCCGAGACAGGAACTATGGCTACACCTTC. Amino acid sequence: CASSRDRNYGYTF.